Presented here are 23 T cell receptor beta chains from one specimen sequenced in a study of identical twins. TCRdb recomputed calls from the 5' RACE reads with MiXCR, one row per CDR3 protein. The sample consists of 1,800,000 or so distinct CDR3 sequences, about 32% of them appearing once. Material: cord blood. The receptors were gathered from a newborn girl in good health.

V gene TRBV20-1 combines with J gene TRBJ2-5; 11 positions match TRBD2. CDR1 DFQATT and CDR2 SNEGSKA come from the germline V gene (reference sequence). With 1 base clipped from V and 11 bases from J, the junction kept 15 bases outside the gene matches. CDR3 size: 16 residues. The CDR3 sequence: CSARGPGTSGHNEQYF. In nucleotides, the CDR3 is TGCAGTGCTAGAGGTCCCGGGACTAGCGGACACAATGAGCAGTACTTC.

The chain is built from TRBV20-1 and TRBJ2-3; a possible D gene is TRBD2 (6 bases). This CDR3 contains 13 residues. Germline V gene lookup returns CDR1 DFQATT and CDR2 SNEGSKA (reference sequence). The CDR3 region has the DNA TGCACCGCGCCAACTAGCTATGGGGATACGCAGTATTTT. This gives the protein CTAPTSYGDTQYF.

The chain recombines TRBV20-1 with TRBJ2-7, with D maybe TRBD2 (5 bases). Trimming shortened V by 3 bases and J by 0 bases, and 9 bases separated the two germline ends. The CDR3 consists of 13 residues. The germline CDR1 and CDR2 sequences are DFQATT and SNEGSKA (reference sequence). The CDR3: CSASKRSSYEQYF. CDR3 sequence (DNA): TGCAGTGCTAGTAAGCGGAGCTCCTACGAGCAGTACTTC.

Worth noting for this clonotype: A junction boundary mismatches the germline segment, possibly from a read error. The gene calls are TRBV4-1 and TRBJ1-4; a possible D gene is TRBD1 (6 bases). Germline lookup yields CDR1 MGHRA and CDR2 YSYEKL. The CDR3 has 15 residues. DNA for the CDR3: TGCACCAGCAGCCAAGCCCCACAGGGCCGAGAAAAACTGTTTTTT. Residues: CTSSQAPQGREKLFF.

Details on this clonotype: A read error may account for a junction end that differs from germline. The chain is built from TRBV15 and TRBJ2-3; TRBD1 aligns across 9 bases. CDR1 and CDR2 (germline): LNHNV, YYDKDF (reference sequence). The CDR3 is 17 residues long. The CDR3 is CATSRDHGTGYTDTRYF. CDR3 DNA: TGTGCCACCAGCAGAGATCATGGGACAGGGTACACAGATACGCGGTATTTT.

This clonotype has just a few counts. The junction departs from germline at one end; a sequencing error may be responsible. The V gene is TRBV4-2, the J gene TRBJ1-4; 8 positions match TRBD1. Germline V gene data show CDR1 as LGHNA and CDR2 as YNFKEQ. This CDR3 is built from 19 residues. As DNA, the CDR3 is TGTGCCAGCAGGAATCAGGGGGCCGGATCGAAGGCTACTAGTGAAAAACTGTTTTTT. Translated: CASRNQGAGSKATSEKLFF.

The rearrangement uses TRBV6-6 and TRBJ2-5, with 7 bases aligning to TRBD2. TRBJ2-1 explains the end of the DNA better; the J call may be wrong. CDR3 length: 11 amino acids. Germline CDR1 and CDR2: MNHNY and SVGAGI (reference sequence). CDR3 protein: CGGGPQETQFF. The CDR3 DNA is TGTGGGGGGGGACCCCAAGAGACCCAGTTCTTC.

The chain combines TRBV24-1 with TRBJ1-2; no clear D. Germline loops: CDR1 KGHDR, CDR2 SFDVKD. The CDR3 is 12 amino acids. V was pared by 2 bases and J by 2 bases, with 2 bases between. The CDR3 loop is CATSDYNYGYTF. CDR3 nucleotides: TGTGCCACCAGTGATTACAACTATGGCTACACCTTC.

This chain joins TRBV25-1 and TRBJ1-2, with 7 bases matching TRBD1. V lost 4 bases to trimming and J lost 3 bases; unmatched junction nucleotides: 8. The CDR3 loop spans 15 amino acids. Germline values: CDR1 MGHDK, CDR2 SYGVNS. The CDR3 region is CASSGLTGRHYGYTF. CDR3 DNA sequence: TGTGCCAGCAGTGGATTGACAGGGAGGCACTATGGCTACACCTTC.

The gene calls are TRBV15 and TRBJ2-7; TRBD1 matches 8 bases. CDR1 and CDR2 (germline): LNHNV, YYDKDF (reference sequence). This CDR3 comprises 18 residues. V was clipped by 0 bases and J by 3 bases; unmatched bases: 13. The CDR3 DNA reads TGTGCCACCAGCAGAGATCCCCGGGGACAGGAGGGTTTCTACGAGCAGTACTTC. Translated: CATSRDPRGQEGFYEQYF.

This chain uses TRBV18 with TRBJ1-1, with 12 bases lining up with TRBD1. V lost 6 bases and J lost 1; bases outside the gene matches: 9. Looked up from germline, CDR1 is KGHSH and CDR2 is LQKENI. The CDR3 is 17 residues long. CDR3 in amino acids: CASSRGDRGLRNTEAFF. CDR3 DNA: TGTGCCAGCTCCCGGGGGGACAGGGGGCTCCGGAACACTGAAGCTTTCTTT.

This clonotype was found a few times. The chain is built from TRBV20-1 and TRBJ2-1, with D possibly being TRBD1 or TRBD2 (5 bases each). The V end lost 6 bases, the J end lost 8 bases, and 23 bases lay between the germline ends. CDR1 DFQATT and CDR2 SNEGSKA come from the germline V gene (reference sequence). This CDR3 is 15 amino acids long. The CDR3 DNA follows: TGCAGTGCACCCCGGGGCCCCGGTAGTTTGGATGAGCAGTTCTTC. Its translation: CSAPRGPGSLDEQFF.

The chain carries TRBV20-1 and TRBJ2-1; 10 bases are a match to TRBD2. CDR1 and CDR2 (germline): DFQATT, SNEGSKA (reference sequence). This CDR3 region has 14 residues. Trimming cost V 6 bases and J 4 bases; bases outside gene matches: 6. CDR3 residues: CSATGTSAYNEQFF. The CDR3 DNA sequence: TGCAGTGCCACTGGGACTAGCGCTTACAATGAGCAGTTCTTC.

This clonotype was observed a few times. The CDR3 sequence is CASRLSLTGVGTQYF. The CDR3 DNA sequence: TGTGCCAGCAGGCTGAGCCTTACAGGGGTCGGGACCCAGTACTTC. The V and J genes are TRBV5-6 and TRBJ2-7, with TRBD1 matching 7 bases. Judging by the DNA end, TRBJ2-5 fits better; the J call may be wrong. This CDR3 has 15 residues. Germline CDR1 SGHDT, CDR2 YYEEEE.

This clonotype was counted a few times. The chain carries TRBV10-2 and TRBJ2-3, with TRBD2 matching 11 bases. Germline V CDR1 and CDR2: WSHSY, SAAADI. The CDR3 consists of 19 residues. V gave up 3 bases and J gave up 2 bases; unmatched junction bases: 13. The CDR3 nucleotides are TGCGCCAGCAGTGAAGTGACTCTAGCGGGGGGAGGGTTCACAGATACGCAGTATTTT. Its translation is CASSEVTLAGGGFTDTQYF.

V gene TRBV19 combines with J gene TRBJ2-7; D is undetermined. CDR1 and CDR2 from the germline V gene are LNHDA and SQIVND (reference sequence). The CDR3 length is 13 residues. Trimming took 4 bases from V and 3 from J, leaving 10 bases between them. Here the CDR3 reads CASSTLLDYEQYF. The CDR3 bases are TGTGCCAGTAGTACCCTCCTGGACTACGAGCAGTACTTC.

There are a few counts of this clonotype. This chain joins TRBV2 and TRBJ2-7, with D perhaps TRBD1 or TRBD2 (5 bases each). The germline V gene has CDR1 SNHLY and CDR2 FYNNEI. V was shortened by 6 bases and J by 2 bases, with 14 bases between the two germline ends. This CDR3 spans 14 amino acids. The DNA for the CDR3 is TGTGCCAGCAGGGGGGAGACAGCAGCCTACGAGCAGTACTTC. It is translated as CASRGETAAYEQYF.

The chain combines TRBV5-1 with TRBJ2-3, with 9 bases identical to TRBD1. J was trimmed by 3 bases and V by 6 bases; bases with no gene match: 5. This CDR3 region has 14 residues. The germline V gene encodes CDR1 SGHRS and CDR2 YFSETQ. In DNA, the CDR3 is TGCGCCAGCAACACAGGGGGCGCGACAGATACGCAGTATTTT. Its translation is CASNTGGATDTQYF. Looking up the rest from reference TRBV5-1 and TRBJ2-3 gives the full variable domain: KAGVTQTPRYLIKTRGQQVTLSCSPISGHRSVSWYQQTPGQGLQFLFEYFSETQRNKGNFPGRFSGRQFSNSRSEMNVSTLELGDSALYLCASNTGGATDTQYFGPGTRLTVL.

The chain has TRBV28 and TRBJ1-1, with D possibly matching TRBD1 (6 bases). Germline V gene sequence: CDR1 MDHEN, CDR2 SYDVKM. Deletions cut 3 bases from V and 9 bases from J, with 14 bases between. This CDR3 region has 13 residues. The CDR3 loop reads CASSFRQEPKAFF. The CDR3, as DNA: TGTGCCAGCAGTTTTCGACAGGAGCCAAAAGCTTTCTTT.

Comments on this clonotype: A much larger clone lies one base from this, so it may be a read error. The chain carries TRBV29-1 and TRBJ2-1; D is perhaps TRBD2 (5 bases). The J call could be wrong; TRBJ2-7 is a better fit for the DNA end. The germline gives CDR1 SQVTM, CDR2 ANQGSEA. CDR3 length: 13 amino acids. CDR3 DNA: TGCAGCGCTACCAGCGGCCCCTACAATGAGCAGTACTTC. Its translation: CSATSGPYNEQYF.

V usage is TRBV20-1 and J usage is TRBJ2-5, with 9 bases lining up with TRBD1. The J call may be faulty, since TRBJ2-7 better matches the DNA end. This CDR3 region has 14 residues. Germline V CDR1 and CDR2: DFQATT, SNEGSKA (reference sequence). CDR3: CSALPGQGAYEQYF. In nucleotides, the CDR3 is TGCAGTGCTCTTCCGGGACAGGGAGCCTACGAGCAGTACTTC.

The CDR3 sequence is CSARGLAGYVEQYF. CDR3 nucleotides: TGCAGTGCTAGAGGTCTAGCGGGTTACGTTGAGCAGTACTTC. The V call is TRBV20-1, the J call TRBJ2-7; 8 bases are shared with TRBD2. The CDR3 loop spans 14 amino acids. With 1 base clipped from V and 7 bases from J, the junction kept 9 bases outside the gene matches. Germline CDR1 and CDR2: DFQATT and SNEGSKA (reference sequence).

V is TRBV20-1 and J is TRBJ2-7, with 10 nucleotides matching TRBD2. J gave up 3 bases and V 6 bases, and 8 bases lay outside the gene matches. Germline V lookup: CDR1 DFQATT, CDR2 SNEGSKA (reference sequence). CDR3 length: 14 amino acids. The CDR3, as DNA: TGCAGTGCGGAATTAAGCGGGGGGGGCTACGAGCAGTACTTC. The encoded protein is CSAELSGGGYEQYF.